This TCR beta chain was sequenced for a study of shared clonotypes between healthy human individuals. Trimming left V 0 bases short and J 6 bases short, with 15 bases between. Per germline, CDR1 MNHEY and CDR2 SVGAGI. The CDR3 has 16 amino acids. TCRdb's table, derived via immunoSEQ multiplex PCR, lists solely in-frame clones and lacks some. Here the sample spans hundreds of thousands of clones, approximately 79% being singletons. The chain uses TRBV6-5 and TRBJ2-1; D is unresolved. This clonotype was sampled from a woman under 40 in good health. The material sequenced was memory CD4+ T cells sorted from blood. Subset indicated: CD45RA-negative fraction. The CDR3 loop reads CASSYSGVRPLNEQFF. The CDR3 DNA reads TGTGCCAGCAGTTACTCGGGCGTGAGGCCCCTCAATGAGCAGTTCTTC.